These 15 T cell receptor beta chains were sequenced from one sample in a study of T cell changes during pregnancy in multiple sclerosis. TCRdb keeps only in-frame clones here, not all; method: immunoSEQ multiplex PCR. Among over 50,000 clones listed, approximately 90% were seen once. Sequenced material: peripheral blood from another person, used as feeder cells. The source of these receptors is a human donor whose cells served as feeder cells for cultures in a pregnancy study.

This clone showed up just once. The genes are TRBV7-9 and TRBJ2-3; D assignment may be TRBD1 or TRBD2 (7 bases each). V was clipped by 5 bases and J by 8 bases, with 14 bases between them. This CDR3 contains 13 residues. Germline lookup yields CDR1 SEHNR and CDR2 FQNEAQ (reference sequence). The CDR3 protein is CASSPQGGTTQYF. The CDR3 region has the DNA TGTGCCAGCAGCCCCCAGGGGGGGACTACGCAGTATTTT.

About this clone itself: This may be a read error: a much more frequent sequence differs by one nucleotide. This chain links TRBV6-5 with TRBJ2-6; D ambiguous. The CDR3 has 14 residues. Germline CDR1 is MNHEY and CDR2 is SVGAGI. The germline V and J ends were trimmed by 2 bases and 0 bases, with 2 bases remaining between them. The CDR3 region has the DNA TGTGCCAGCAGTTACAGCTCTGGGGCCAACGTCCTGACTTTC. Protein product: CASSYSSGANVLTF.

This clone was seen a single time. The V and J genes are TRBV5-4 and TRBJ2-1, with D possibly TRBD1 on 6 matching bases. Looked up from germline, CDR1 is SGHNT and CDR2 is YYREEE (reference sequence). This CDR3 is built from 16 residues. The ends were cut back, 1 base at V and 3 bases at J, with 14 bases in the middle. The DNA for the CDR3 is TGTGCCAGCAGCTTGAGGGGGAGAGGGAACTACAATGAGCAGTTCTTC. The encoded protein is CASSLRGRGNYNEQFF.

The gene calls are TRBV2 and TRBJ2-7; no firm D call. Trimming took off 7 bases at V and 3 bases at J, with 16 bases between the two ends. Germline V gene sequence: CDR1 SNHLY, CDR2 FYNNEI. CDR3 size: 14 residues. CDR3 amino acids: CASKNTLSVYEQYF. CDR3 nucleotide sequence: TGTGCCAGCAAGAACACCCTCTCTGTCTACGAGCAGTACTTC.

The rearrangement uses TRBV6-5 and TRBJ2-7, with a weak D call TRBD1 (5 bases). CDR1 is MNHEY, CDR2 SVGAGI, per germline. The CDR3 contains 15 residues. Trimming pared 6 bases from V and 0 bases from J, leaving 15 bases between. The chain's CDR3 is CASRETASSSYEQYF. The CDR3 nucleotides read TGTGCCAGCAGAGAGACAGCTTCGAGCTCCTACGAGCAGTACTTC.

This clone occurred once. The gene calls are TRBV7-2 and TRBJ2-7, with TRBD1 identical over 8 bases. The CDR3 covers 15 residues. Trimming removed 6 bases from V and 2 bases from J; junction bases left unmatched: 9. Germline CDR1 is SGHTA and CDR2 is FQGNSA. Here the CDR3 reads CASSSRGQATYEQYF. The CDR3, as DNA: TGTGCCAGCAGTTCGAGGGGACAGGCAACCTACGAGCAGTACTTC.

The rearrangement links TRBV7-2 to TRBJ2-7, with 11 bases fitting TRBD2. Germline lookup yields CDR1 SGHTA and CDR2 FQGNSA. CDR3 size: 17 residues. V lost 1 base to trimming and J lost 6 bases; unmatched junction nucleotides: 11. The chain's CDR3 is CASSLVPIAGGPVEQYF. For the CDR3, the DNA is TGTGCCAGCAGCTTAGTCCCGATAGCGGGAGGGCCGGTCGAGCAGTACTTC.

Written as DNA, the CDR3 is TGTGCCTGGGATAGGGGGCGTAGAAACTATGGCTACACCTTC. Protein product: CAWDRGRRNYGYTF. The chain has TRBV30 and TRBJ1-2, with TRBD1 identical over 7 bases. V lost 5 bases to trimming and J lost 2 bases; unmatched junction nucleotides: 8. CDR1 and CDR2 (germline): GTSNPN, SVGIG (reference sequence). The CDR3 is made up of 14 amino acids.

The chain carries TRBV19 and TRBJ2-5; D perhaps matches TRBD2 (6 bases). Trimming took off 1 base at V and 1 base at J, with 13 bases between the two ends. CDR1 is LNHDA and CDR2 is SQIVND in the germline V gene (reference sequence). This CDR3 is 16 amino acids long. The CDR3 protein is CASSIAASAPQETQYF. CDR3 coding DNA: TGTGCCAGTAGTATAGCGGCTAGCGCTCCCCAAGAGACCCAGTACTTC.

V usage is TRBV7-2 and J usage is TRBJ2-5; perhaps TRBD2 as D (7 bases). The CDR3 extends over 15 amino acids. Germline V lookup: CDR1 SGHTA, CDR2 FQGNSA. Trimming pared 5 bases from V and 3 bases from J, leaving 16 bases between. CDR3 DNA sequence: TGTGCCAGCAGCCCGGTTAGGGGGGGCAAAGAGACCCAGTACTTC. It is translated as CASSPVRGGKETQYF.

The chain uses TRBV19 and TRBJ1-5, with D perhaps TRBD1 (5 bases). The CDR3 runs to 13 residues. Germline V lookup: CDR1 LNHDA, CDR2 SQIVND (reference sequence). Trimming shortened V by 2 bases and J by 5 bases, and 7 bases separated the two germline ends. Here the CDR3 reads CASSISGYQPQHF. In nucleotides, the CDR3 is TGTGCCAGTAGTATATCAGGGTATCAGCCCCAGCATTTT.

V and J are TRBV27 and TRBJ2-5; D uncertain. Trimming left V 3 bases short and J 5 bases short, with 10 bases between. In germline, CDR1 is MNHEY, CDR2 SMNVEV (reference sequence). This CDR3 spans 13 amino acids. The CDR3, as DNA: TGTGCCAGCAGTTTTTATGGAGTGGAGACCCAGTACTTC. Translating it yields CASSFYGVETQYF.

This clone is a singleton in its sample. V and J are TRBV27 and TRBJ2-3, with D tentatively TRBD2 (6 bases). Looked up from germline, CDR1 is MNHEY and CDR2 is SMNVEV (reference sequence). The V end was cut by 5 bases, the J end by 1 base, with 16 bases between. CDR3 length: 16 amino acids. The CDR3 nucleotides read TGTGCCAGCAGTCGAGCTGGAGGGGCTGGCACAGATACGCAGTATTTT. Protein: CASSRAGGAGTDTQYF.

The rearrangement joins TRBV15 to TRBJ2-7; no clear D gene. CDR3 length: 15 amino acids. V was clipped by 1 base and J by 4 bases, with 14 bases between them. Germline V gene sequence: CDR1 LNHNV, CDR2 YYDKDF (reference sequence). The CDR3 DNA follows: TGTGCCACCAGCAGAGGACGCGGCAGGCGATACGAGCAGTACTTC. This translates into CATSRGRGRRYEQYF. Looking up the rest from reference TRBV15 and TRBJ2-7 gives the full variable domain: DAMVIQNPRYQVTQFGKPVTLSCSQTLNHNVMYWYQQKSSQAPKLLFHYYDKDFNNEADTPDNFQSRRPNTSFCFLDIRSPGLGDTAMYLCATSRGRGRRYEQYFGPGTRLTVT.

The chain is built from TRBV5-1 and TRBJ1-6; TRBD1 agrees at 11 bases. The trim removed 5 bases at V and 8 bases at J, leaving 0 bases unmatched. The CDR3 length is 13 residues. Looked up from germline, CDR1 is SGHRS and CDR2 is YFSETQ. DNA of the CDR3: TGCGCCAGCAGGGGACAGGGGGATTCACCCCTCCACTTT. Translated, it gives CASRGQGDSPLHF.